This T cell receptor beta chain was profiled in a study of blood T cell repertoires in COVID-19. Whole-study context: The United States, Italy and Spain provided the acute and convalescent COVID-19 samples. Sources were T cells, B-cell-depleted T cells, or PBMCs; the material itself was cDNA or gDNA.

Per germline, CDR1 KGHSH and CDR2 LQKENI. This CDR3 has 15 residues. V dropped 3 bases and J dropped 2 bases, with 13 bases sitting between them. In the study's own analysis: Reference gene primers were amplified, and this amplification served to estimate nucleated cell counts. The assay was immunoSEQ multiplex PCR, and TCRdb's table has in-frame clones only and misses some. From that table come the V and J calls and clone size; the DNA was used to work out D and trimming. Of about 250,000 clones listed, around 87% are singletons. Only one count was recorded for this clone. Source material: peripheral blood. The chain combines TRBV18 with TRBJ1-1; D uncertain. The receptor comes from a woman aged 60-75 years with COVID-19, enrolled during active disease. DNA of the CDR3: TGTGCCAGCTCACCCGAGAGGCCCATCAACACTGAAGCTTTCTTT. Its protein product is CASSPERPINTEAFF.